This T cell receptor (beta chain) came from a study of T cell responses to AZD1222 COVID-19 vaccine. Study context: Pooling covered second doses at about 4 or about 12 weeks.

Repertoires were generated with immunoSEQ multiplex PCR, while TCRdb's copy carries only in-frame clones and drops some. The sample contains approximately 120,000 clones, roughly nine tenths of which appear only once. Worth noting for this clone: Its target is unknown.

The study's findings and limits: White British ancestry dominated among donors, who included more females, and clonal diversity was possibly underestimated.

The TCR sequence derives from an adult in good health. Sequenced material: peripheral blood, taken on day 0 of AZD1222 vaccination.

In nucleotides, the CDR3 is TGTGCCAGCAGCCAAGGGACTAGCCGGGGCTATGAGCAGTTCTTC. It encodes CASSQGTSRGYEQFF. The chain recombines TRBV3-1 (or the pseudogene TRBV3-2) with TRBJ2-1; 8 bases line up with TRBD2. CDR1 and CDR2 (germline): LGHDT, YNNKEL (reference sequence). The CDR3 consists of 15 residues. V shed 1 base, J shed 8 bases, and the junction held 7 bases outside the gene matches.